The clone carrying this T cell receptor (beta chain) has more than one count but fewer than ten. No antigen is known for it. This sample is part of a study of cytomegalovirus exposure and HLA in healthy donors. PCR employed 60 Vbeta and 13 Jbeta primers. TCRdb keeps only in-frame clones here, not all; method: immunoSEQ multiplex PCR. The data hold roughly 120,000 clones, with 77% observed a single time. Study outcomes and limitations: TCR beta chain V- and J-gene trimming was linked, in a later analysis, to a missense variant in DCLRE1C.

The V gene lost 7 bases and the J gene lost 1 base, with 16 bases spanning the gap. The CDR3 is made up of 15 amino acids. Germline CDR1 reads LNHDA; CDR2 reads SQIVND (reference sequence). The V and J genes are TRBV19 and TRBJ1-1; D remains unclear. Sample: PBMCs. The sequence came from a human donor in good health. CDR3 loop: CASTTLRVPNTEAFF. The DNA of the CDR3 is TGTGCCAGTACAACTCTTCGAGTGCCGAACACTGAAGCTTTCTTT. Full variable domain (outside the CDR3, taken from reference TRBV19 and TRBJ1-1): DGGITQSPKYLFRKEGQNVTLSCEQNLNHDAMYWYRQDPGQGLRLIYYSQIVNDFQKGDIAEGYSVSREKKESFPLTVTSAQKNPTAFYLCASTTLRVPNTEAFFGQGTRLTVV.